This TCR beta chain was recorded in a study of cytomegalovirus exposure and HLA in healthy donors. Researchers ran the PCR with 60 Vbeta and 13 Jbeta primers. Only in-frame clones appear in the TCRdb table, and some are missing; sequencing was by immunoSEQ multiplex PCR. Of 140,000 or so clones in the sample, 55% to 85% were seen once. Sequencing input: PBMCs. The clonotype originates from a man aged 40-49 years in good health and CMV-seronegative.

The CDR3 coding sequence is TGTGCCAGTAGTATCGGGACAGCTAATGAAAAACTGTTTTTT. It is translated as CASSIGTANEKLFF. The rearrangement joins TRBV19 to TRBJ1-4; 7 bases line up with TRBD1. CDR3 length: 14 residues. The V gene's germline CDR1 is LNHDA and CDR2 SQIVND (reference sequence). J lost 3 bases, V lost 3 bases, and 1 base had no gene match.